Below, 26 T cell receptor beta chains from the same sample are listed, as sequenced in a study of vaccination and CD4 T cells after COVID-19. These receptors have no identified antigens. Oncomine TCR Beta short-read sequencing was applied to DNA from cultured CD4+ T cells. TCRdb recomputed calls from the PCR reads with MiXCR, one row per CDR3 protein. The repertoire holds about 15,000 distinct CDR3 sequences, around 40% seen once, with 5.6% in the top ten. Treatment given: approximately 9-day PBMC culture with coronavirus spike peptide pools or control peptides (ViraFEST assay). The sample in question was CD4+ T cells from blood, cultured in vitro, obtained before SARS-CoV-2 vaccination. The source is a human donor who had recovered from COVID-19.

J is TRBJ2-3 and V is TRBV29-1, with D uncertain. This CDR3 comprises 14 residues. Trimming took off 7 bases at V and 2 bases at J, with 16 bases between the two ends. Germline V gene sequence: CDR1 SQVTM, CDR2 ANQGSEA. In DNA form, the CDR3 reads TGCAGCGCCTTCCGGCCGGCCTTCACAGATACGCAGTATTTT. This translates into CSAFRPAFTDTQYF.

The genes are TRBV20-1 and TRBJ2-7, with TRBD2 matching 11 bases. V lost 3 bases, J lost 7 bases, and 14 bases stayed unmatched. CDR1 is DFQATT, CDR2 SNEGSKA, per germline (reference sequence). The CDR3 contains 16 residues. The CDR3 here is CSARWLAGGHALEQYF. DNA for the CDR3: TGCAGTGCTAGGTGGTTAGCGGGAGGGCATGCGTTGGAGCAGTACTTC.

Only a few counts were recorded for this clonotype. The chain carries TRBV28 and TRBJ1-2, with no clear D. Germline V gives CDR1 MDHEN, CDR2 SYDVKM. The V end lost 3 bases, the J end lost 2 bases, and 4 bases lay between the germline ends. CDR3 length equals 12 residues. The CDR3 sequence is CASSLSNYGYTF. DNA of the CDR3: TGTGCCAGCAGTTTGAGCAACTATGGCTACACCTTC.

This clonotype was detected only a few times. The V and J genes are TRBV7-2 and TRBJ2-1; the match to TRBD2 covers 12 bases. V trimming: 5 bases; J trimming: 0 bases; junction bases outside the gene matches: 8. Germline V gives CDR1 SGHTA, CDR2 FQGNSA. CDR3 length equals 18 residues. The CDR3 reads CASSQALAGGSSYNEQFF. The CDR3 coding sequence is TGTGCCAGCAGCCAGGCCCTAGCGGGGGGGAGCTCCTACAATGAGCAGTTCTTC. Supplemented by reference TRBV7-2 and TRBJ2-1, the full variable domain reads GAGVSQSPSNKVTEKGKDVELRCDPISGHTALYWYRQSLGQGLEFLIYFQGNSAPDKSGLPSDRFSAERTGGSVSTLTIQRTQQEDSAVYLCASSQALAGGSSYNEQFFGPGTRLTVL.

This clonotype was counted between two and nine times. The V and J genes are TRBV19 and TRBJ1-2, with 7 bases identical to TRBD1. The germline V gene encodes CDR1 LNHDA and CDR2 SQIVND (reference sequence). V gave up 5 bases and J gave up 4 bases; unmatched junction bases: 10. The CDR3 length is 15 residues. CDR3 region: CASSSTGARTYGYTF. CDR3 nucleotide sequence: TGTGCCAGTAGTTCAACAGGGGCGAGGACCTATGGCTACACCTTC.

V is TRBV28 and J is TRBJ2-2; TRBD2 aligns across 7 bases. The CDR3 runs 13 residues. With 6 bases clipped from V and 5 bases from J, the junction kept 3 bases outside the gene matches. CDR1 MDHEN and CDR2 SYDVKM come from the germline V gene. CDR3 loop: CASRKGGTGELFF. For the CDR3, the DNA is TGTGCCAGCAGAAAGGGAGGGACCGGGGAGCTGTTTTTT.

The CDR3 coding sequence is TGCAGTGCTAAGGCTGGGGGCTCCTACGAGCAGTACTTC. Its translation is CSAKAGGSYEQYF. The chain has TRBV20-1 and TRBJ2-7; D may match TRBD1 or TRBD2 (5 bases each). The V gene's germline CDR1 is DFQATT and CDR2 SNEGSKA (reference sequence). The CDR3 is 13 amino acids. V lost 4 bases, J lost 0 bases, and 10 bases lay in between.

This clonotype was detected a few times. J is TRBJ2-7 and V is TRBV27; 7 bases fit TRBD1. The J segment lost 2 bases and the V segment lost 3 bases, leaving 7 bases of the junction unmatched. In germline, CDR1 is MNHEY, CDR2 SMNVEV (reference sequence). CDR3 size: 15 residues. CDR3 in DNA: TGTGCCAGCAGTTTGACCGGGACAGTGCCCTACGAGCAGTACTTC. It codes for CASSLTGTVPYEQYF.

This clonotype appeared a few times. The V call is TRBV20-1, the J call TRBJ2-5; 9 bases agree with TRBD2. The CDR3 loop spans 15 amino acids. Germline loops: CDR1 DFQATT, CDR2 SNEGSKA (reference sequence). With 0 bases clipped from V and 6 bases from J, the junction kept 8 bases outside the gene matches. The CDR3 loop is CSARDLGTSPQTQYF. For the CDR3, the DNA is TGCAGTGCTAGAGATCTTGGGACTAGCCCCCAGACCCAGTACTTC.

The chain carries TRBV19 and TRBJ2-1; no clear D gene. Trimming took 6 bases from V and 12 from J, leaving 15 bases between them. Germline CDR1 is LNHDA and CDR2 is SQIVND (reference sequence). The CDR3 is 12 amino acids. CDR3 bases: TGTGCCAGTAGCAATCAACCCCGTGGGCAGTTCTTC. Amino acid sequence: CASSNQPRGQFF.

The chain combines TRBV12-3 or TRBV12-4 with TRBJ1-3; no firm D call. Deletions cut 5 bases from V and 0 bases from J, with 8 bases between. CDR3 length: 14 residues. The DNA of the CDR3 is TGTGCCAGCAGTCCGTTGAGCTCTGGAAACACCATATATTTT. Translated, it gives CASSPLSSGNTIYF.

This clonotype was seen only a few times. The chain uses TRBV6-4 and TRBJ1-6; 8 bases align to TRBD1. The CDR3 contains 17 residues. V shed 4 bases, J shed 0 bases, and the junction held 5 bases outside the gene matches. Germline CDR1 reads MRHNA; CDR2 reads SNTAGT. In DNA form, the CDR3 reads TGTGCCAGCAGTGGACAGGGGCCGAGCTCCTATAATTCACCCCTCCACTTT. It is translated as CASSGQGPSSYNSPLHF.

CDR3 region: CASSYVPRENEQFF. CDR3 nucleotides: TGTGCCAGCAGCTATGTTCCTCGGGAAAATGAGCAGTTCTTC. V is TRBV7-2 and J is TRBJ2-1; D is possibly TRBD2 (5 bases). Deletions cut 4 bases from V and 7 bases from J, with 14 bases between. The germline CDR1 and CDR2 sequences are SGHTA and FQGNSA. The CDR3 covers 14 residues.

The CDR3: CASSHNVQPETQYF. CDR3 in DNA: TGTGCCAGCAGCCACAACGTGCAACCAGAGACCCAGTACTTC. This chain joins TRBV4-2 and TRBJ2-5, with unresolved D. The germline gives CDR1 LGHNA, CDR2 YNFKEQ. V was trimmed by 3 bases and J by 4 bases, leaving 12 bases between them. The length of the CDR3 is 14 residues.

The rearrangement uses TRBV6-5 and TRBJ1-6; D is unclear. Trimming shortened V by 2 bases and J by 7 bases, and 9 bases separated the two germline ends. CDR3 length: 14 residues. CDR1 MNHEY and CDR2 SVGAGI come from the germline V gene. The CDR3 nucleotides read TGTGCCAGCAGTTACGGCGGGAGCAATTCACCCCTCCACTTT. It translates to CASSYGGSNSPLHF.

This clonotype is classed as medium-sized. V usage is TRBV10-2 and J usage is TRBJ1-2; no reliable D call. CDR3 length: 14 residues. Trimming removed 0 bases from V and 8 bases from J, with 13 bases in between. Germline V gene lookup returns CDR1 WSHSY and CDR2 SAAADI. The CDR3, as DNA: TGCGCCAGCAGTGAGTCACCACGGGAATACGGCTACACCTTC. Protein sequence: CASSESPREYGYTF.

The V call is TRBV14, the J call TRBJ2-7; no clear D. V was trimmed by 1 base and J by 0 bases, leaving 10 bases between them. Germline assignment: CDR1 SGHDN and CDR2 FVKESK. CDR3 length: 15 residues. In DNA, the CDR3 is TGTGCCAGCAGCCAAGCGGGCGGTAGCTCCTACGAGCAGTACTTC. This translates into CASSQAGGSSYEQYF. Full variable domain (outside the CDR3, taken from reference TRBV14 and TRBJ2-7): EAGVTQFPSHSVIEKGQTVTLRCDPISGHDNLYWYRRVMGKEIKFLLHFVKESKQDESGMPNNRFLAERTGGTYSTLKVQPAELEDSGVYFCASSQAGGSSYEQYFGPGTRLTVT.

The chain couples TRBV7-3 to TRBJ2-3; perhaps TRBD1 as D (5 bases). Trimming pared 2 bases from V and 2 bases from J, leaving 11 bases between. Per the germline V gene, CDR1 is SGHTA and CDR2 is FQGTGA. This CDR3 comprises 15 residues. CDR3 nucleotides: TGTGCCAGCAGCTTACAGGGTCTTGACACAGATACGCAGTATTTT. Its protein product is CASSLQGLDTDTQYF.

This clonotype has a handful of counts. The chain recombines TRBV20-1 with TRBJ2-7; TRBD2 agrees at 10 bases. The CDR3 has 16 residues. Per germline, CDR1 DFQATT and CDR2 SNEGSKA (reference sequence). V dropped 3 bases and J dropped 6; count of bases not matched to a gene: 14. CDR3 region: CSASVETSGRTGEQYF. For the CDR3, the DNA is TGCAGTGCTAGTGTTGAGACTAGCGGGCGGACTGGCGAGCAGTACTTC.

This clonotype has a handful of counts. This chain links TRBV6-5 with TRBJ1-5; TRBD1 matches 10 bases. The germline CDR1 and CDR2 sequences are MNHEY and SVGAGI. This CDR3 comprises 14 residues. V shed 4 bases, J shed 11 bases, and the junction held 8 bases outside the gene matches. CDR3 coding DNA: TGTGCCAGCAGTTCACTCCACGGGACAGGGGCCCAGCATTTT. As protein: CASSSLHGTGAQHF.

The chain joins TRBV11-3 to TRBJ1-1; no clear D. The V end was cut by 1 base, the J end by 11 bases, with 14 bases between. CDR3 length: 13 residues. Germline V gene lookup returns CDR1 SGHNT and CDR2 YENEEA. DNA for the CDR3: TGTGCCAGCAGCTTAGGCCGGCAGGTGGATGCTTTCTTT. Protein product: CASSLGRQVDAFF.

This rearrangement joins TRBV20-1 to TRBJ2-3, with D uncertain. V was pared by 3 bases and J by 5 bases, with 12 bases between. Germline V gene sequence: CDR1 DFQATT, CDR2 SNEGSKA (reference sequence). The CDR3 loop spans 13 amino acids. This CDR3 is CSASVVTGDTQYF. In DNA form, the CDR3 reads TGCAGTGCTAGTGTAGTGACGGGAGATACGCAGTATTTT.

This chain links TRBV6-1 with TRBJ1-2, with D unresolved. V dropped 6 bases and J dropped 7 bases, with 12 bases sitting between them. From germline, CDR1 is MNHNS and CDR2 SASEGT. The CDR3 sequence is 12 residues long. The CDR3 DNA reads TGTGCCAGCAGCCCAGCTTCGGGTGGCTACACCTTC. Translation: CASSPASGGYTF.

The chain recombines TRBV11-3 with TRBJ2-5; maybe TRBD2 (5 bases). V dropped 5 bases and J dropped 5 bases, with 15 bases sitting between them. This CDR3 is built from 14 residues. Germline assignment: CDR1 SGHNT and CDR2 YENEEA. CDR3: CASSLTRAEETQYF. DNA for the CDR3: TGTGCCAGCAGCCTTACTAGGGCTGAGGAGACCCAGTACTTC.

There are a few counts of this clonotype. The chain has TRBV19 and TRBJ2-5, with D perhaps matching TRBD1 (6 bases). Trimming removed 1 base from V and 5 bases from J, with 17 bases in between. The CDR3 spans 16 residues. Germline V CDR1 and CDR2: LNHDA, SQIVND (reference sequence). The CDR3 DNA is TGTGCCAGTAGTATAGGGGGAACAGGGTCGTGGGAGACCCAGTACTTC. This gives the protein CASSIGGTGSWETQYF. Filled out from reference TRBV19 and TRBJ2-5, the complete variable domain reads DGGITQSPKYLFRKEGQNVTLSCEQNLNHDAMYWYRQDPGQGLRLIYYSQIVNDFQKGDIAEGYSVSREKKESFPLTVTSAQKNPTAFYLCASSIGGTGSWETQYFGPGTRLLVL.

The chain carries TRBV20-1 and TRBJ2-3, with 10 nucleotides matching TRBD1. Unmatched junction bases numbered 3, after V lost 6 bases and J lost 0 bases. This CDR3 spans 14 amino acids. CDR1 DFQATT and CDR2 SNEGSKA come from the germline V gene (reference sequence). The DNA for the CDR3 is TGCAGTGCAAGGACAGGGGGTAGCACAGATACGCAGTATTTT. It codes for CSARTGGSTDTQYF.